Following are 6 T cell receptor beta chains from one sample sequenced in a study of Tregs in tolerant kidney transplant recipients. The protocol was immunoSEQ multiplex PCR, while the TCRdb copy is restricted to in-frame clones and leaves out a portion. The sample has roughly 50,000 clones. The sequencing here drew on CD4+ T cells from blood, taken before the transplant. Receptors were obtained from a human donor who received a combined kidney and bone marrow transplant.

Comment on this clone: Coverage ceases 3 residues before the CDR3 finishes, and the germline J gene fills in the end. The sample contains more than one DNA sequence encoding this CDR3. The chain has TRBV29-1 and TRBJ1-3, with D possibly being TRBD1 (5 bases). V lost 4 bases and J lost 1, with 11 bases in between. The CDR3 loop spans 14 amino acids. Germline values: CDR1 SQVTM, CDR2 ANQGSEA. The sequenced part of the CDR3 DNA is TGCAGCGTTGGGCAGGGAGGGTCTGGAAACACC. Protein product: CSVGQGGSGNT. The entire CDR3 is CSVGQGGSGNTIYF.

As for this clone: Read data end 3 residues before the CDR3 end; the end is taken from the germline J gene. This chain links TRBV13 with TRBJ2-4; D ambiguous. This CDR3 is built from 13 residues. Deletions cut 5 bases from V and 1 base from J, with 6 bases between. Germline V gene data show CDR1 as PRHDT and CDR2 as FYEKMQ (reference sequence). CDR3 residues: CASSPVAKNIQYF. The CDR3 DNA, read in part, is TGTGCCAGCAGCCCTGTGGCCAAAAACATT.

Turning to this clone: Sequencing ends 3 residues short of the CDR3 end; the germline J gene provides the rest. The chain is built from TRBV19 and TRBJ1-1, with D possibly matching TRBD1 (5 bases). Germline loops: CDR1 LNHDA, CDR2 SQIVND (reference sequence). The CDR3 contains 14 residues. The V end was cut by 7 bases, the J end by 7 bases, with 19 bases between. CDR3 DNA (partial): TGTGCCAGTACCCCCCGGGGGAGGGTGAGTGAA. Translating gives CASTPRGRVSE. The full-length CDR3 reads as CASTPRGRVSEAFF.

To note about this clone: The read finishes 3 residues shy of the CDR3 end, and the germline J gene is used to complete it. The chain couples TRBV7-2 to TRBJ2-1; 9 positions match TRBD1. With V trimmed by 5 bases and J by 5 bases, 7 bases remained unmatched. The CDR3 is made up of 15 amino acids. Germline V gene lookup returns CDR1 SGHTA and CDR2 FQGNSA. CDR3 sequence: CASSPGQGFDNEQFF. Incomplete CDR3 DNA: TGTGCCAGCAGCCCGGGACAGGGATTCGACAATGAG.

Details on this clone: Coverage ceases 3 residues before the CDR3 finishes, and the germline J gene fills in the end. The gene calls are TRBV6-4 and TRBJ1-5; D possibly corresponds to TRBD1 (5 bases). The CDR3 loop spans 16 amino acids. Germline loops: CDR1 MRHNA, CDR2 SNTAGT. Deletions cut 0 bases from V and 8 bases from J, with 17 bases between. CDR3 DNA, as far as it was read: TGTGCCAGCAGTGACTCGAGGCTGGGGCCCTGGGAGCCC. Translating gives CASSDSRLGPWEP. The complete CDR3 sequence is CASSDSRLGPWEPQHF.

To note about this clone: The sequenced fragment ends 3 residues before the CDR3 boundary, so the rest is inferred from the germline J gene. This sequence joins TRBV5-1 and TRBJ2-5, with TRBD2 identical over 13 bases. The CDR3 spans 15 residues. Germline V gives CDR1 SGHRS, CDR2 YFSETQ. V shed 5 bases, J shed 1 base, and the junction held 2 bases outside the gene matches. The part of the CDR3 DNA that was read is TGCGCCAGCAGAACTAGCGGGGGGGCCCAAGAGACC. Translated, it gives CASRTSGGAQET. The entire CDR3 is CASRTSGGAQETQYF.